This record looks at one T cell receptor (beta chain) sequence and its context. This same CDR3 is encoded by further DNA sequences in the sample. CDR1 is SGHDN and CDR2 is FVKESK in the germline V gene. Deletions cut 1 base from V and 3 bases from J, with 7 bases between. The CDR3 contains 14 residues. Clones were read by immunoSEQ multiplex PCR, and TCRdb kept only the in-frame ones, dropping some. Here the sample spans about 660,000 clones, 70% to 90% being singletons. The data are from a study of shared T cell receptors in the human thymus. The sample also formed part of further work on human thymus T cells. From that paper: Each of the donors was a healthy Finnish infant who was undergoing open corrective cardiac surgery for congenital heart defects. Thymic material originated from resections removed in the course of corrective heart surgery. There appeared to be biased usage of V and J genes in thymic and blood repertoires.

This sequence originates from a boy younger than two with a congenital heart defect. V is TRBV14 and J is TRBJ2-1, with D tentatively TRBD2 (5 bases). The specimen sequenced was thymocytes. As DNA, the CDR3 is TGTGCCAGCAGCCAAGGCGGGCTCTACAATGAGCAGTTCTTC. Its translation: CASSQGGLYNEQFF. Variable domain in full (rest from reference TRBV14 and TRBJ2-1): EAGVTQFPSHSVIEKGQTVTLRCDPISGHDNLYWYRRVMGKEIKFLLHFVKESKQDESGMPNNRFLAERTGGTYSTLKVQPAELEDSGVYFCASSQGGLYNEQFFGPGTRLTVL.